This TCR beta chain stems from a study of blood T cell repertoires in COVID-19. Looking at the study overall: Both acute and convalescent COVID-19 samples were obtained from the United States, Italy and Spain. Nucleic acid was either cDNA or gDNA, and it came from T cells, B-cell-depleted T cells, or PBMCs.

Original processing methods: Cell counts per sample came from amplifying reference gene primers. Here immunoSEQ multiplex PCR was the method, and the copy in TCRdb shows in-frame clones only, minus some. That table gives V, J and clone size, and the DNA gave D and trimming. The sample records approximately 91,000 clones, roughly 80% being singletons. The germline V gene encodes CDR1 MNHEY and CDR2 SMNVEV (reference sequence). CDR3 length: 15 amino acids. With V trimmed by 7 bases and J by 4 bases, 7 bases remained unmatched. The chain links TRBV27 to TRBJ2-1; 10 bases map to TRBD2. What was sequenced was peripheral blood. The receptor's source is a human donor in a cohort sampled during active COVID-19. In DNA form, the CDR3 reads TGTGCCAGCACCCCAAGCGGGAGGGGGTACAATGAGCAGTTCTTC. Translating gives CASTPSGRGYNEQFF.